The next 2 T cell receptor beta chains were all read from a single sample in a study of response to subunit inactivated influenza vaccine. Each CDR3 protein gets one entry after TCRdb re-called the RT-PCR reads with MiXCR. The data contain hundreds of thousands of distinct CDR3 sequences, roughly 8.2% of them singletons. Sequenced here: PBMCs from blood, sampled less than 30 months after vaccination. These receptors all come from a man aged 50 to 75 who received an inactivated influenza vaccine.

In its sample, this clonotype was seen many times. The rearrangement joins TRBV29-1 to TRBJ2-2; the match to TRBD1 covers 9 bases. CDR3 length: 13 residues. With 8 bases clipped from V and 5 bases from J, the junction kept 6 bases outside the gene matches. CDR1 is SQVTM and CDR2 is ANQGSEA in the germline V gene. CDR3 in DNA: TGCAGCTCGTGGACAGGGGAGACCGGGGAGCTGTTTTTT. This sequence encodes CSSWTGETGELFF.

The CDR3 DNA reads TGTGCCAGCAGTTCTGCGGCCCAAGAGACCCAGTACTTC. Protein product: CASSSAAQETQYF. The V and J genes are TRBV6-2 or TRBV6-3 and TRBJ2-5; no definite D call. V lost 4 bases, J lost 1 base, and 7 bases lay in between. This CDR3 contains 13 residues. Germline values: CDR1 MNHEY, CDR2 SVGEGT.